In its sample, the clone carrying this T cell receptor (beta chain) was seen many times. Its antigen is unknown. Using RNA template, CDR3s of TCR alpha and beta were amplified with iRepertoire arm-PCR. MiXCR was run by TCRdb on the multiplex PCR reads, yielding one entry per CDR3 protein. The table lists under 150,000 distinct CDR3 sequences, about 22% of them singletons. This sample is part of a study of glioma-infiltrating T cells. This CDR3 comprises 17 residues. CDR1 and CDR2 (germline): MNHEY, SMNVEV (reference sequence). Trimming cost V 0 bases and J 0 bases, with 13 bases left between them. Findings of the study overall: Very few CDR3 sequences were shared between tissue and blood.

Sample: glioma tissue, nonneoplastic brain tissue, or PBMCs (not recorded which). The gene calls are TRBV27 and TRBJ2-3, with D possibly TRBD1 on 5 matching bases. This TCR was sampled from a human donor with low-grade glioma or glioblastoma, undergoing nonglioma brain surgery, or in good health (not recorded which). The CDR3 sequence is CASSLSLKDMSTDTQYF. The CDR3 DNA reads as TGTGCCAGCAGTTTATCGTTAAAGGACATGAGCACAGATACGCAGTATTTT.